Below, 17 T cell receptor beta chains from the same sample are listed, as sequenced in a study of identical twins. A single record per CDR3 protein comes from TCRdb applying MiXCR to the 5' RACE reads. The sample includes hundreds of thousands of distinct CDR3 sequences, roughly an eighth of them seen just once. These data are also associated with another study on yellow fever vaccine responses in identical twins.

Sequencing input: PBMCs. The receptors were gathered from a woman under 30 in good health.

V gene TRBV5-6 combines with J gene TRBJ2-1; D is perhaps TRBD1 (6 bases). The germline V gene encodes CDR1 SGHDT and CDR2 YYEEEE. The CDR3 covers 15 residues. The germline V and J ends were trimmed by 2 bases and 4 bases, with 13 bases remaining between them. The CDR3 DNA sequence: TGTGCCAGCAGCTTTGAGCAGGGGTGGTACAATGAGCAGTTCTTC. Protein product: CASSFEQGWYNEQFF.

V and J are TRBV4-1 and TRBJ1-2; 8 positions match TRBD1. Trimming took 0 bases from V and 5 from J; bases not matched to a gene: 5. From germline, CDR1 is MGHRA and CDR2 YSYEKL. The CDR3 contains 15 residues. CDR3 protein: CASSQERGQGYGYTF. In nucleotides, the CDR3 is TGCGCCAGCAGCCAAGAGAGAGGACAGGGTTATGGCTACACCTTC.

This clonotype was detected a few times. The CDR3 region is CASNRRQGLNTEAFF. As DNA, the CDR3 is TGTGCCAGCAATAGACGACAGGGCCTGAACACTGAAGCTTTCTTT. The genes are TRBV28 and TRBJ1-1; 7 bases are shared with TRBD1. Germline lookup yields CDR1 MDHEN and CDR2 SYDVKM. V shed 7 bases and J 0 bases; nucleotides not matched to a gene: 8. This CDR3 comprises 15 residues.

The J gene is TRBJ1-4, the V gene TRBV4-1, with D maybe TRBD1 (5 bases). This CDR3 is 15 amino acids long. Germline CDR1 MGHRA, CDR2 YSYEKL. V was trimmed by 1 base and J by 4 bases, leaving 10 bases between them. CDR3: CASSQVGDRNEKLFF. The CDR3 DNA reads TGCGCCAGCAGCCAAGTTGGGGACCGTAATGAAAAACTGTTTTTT.

The chain has TRBV4-2 and TRBJ1-2; tentative D call: TRBD1 (6 bases). The CDR3 is 15 residues long. V was clipped by 0 bases and J by 4 bases, with 12 bases between them. Germline V gene lookup returns CDR1 LGHNA and CDR2 YNFKEQ. CDR3 amino acids: CASSQDKDRPYGYTF. DNA of the CDR3: TGTGCCAGCAGCCAAGATAAGGACAGACCCTATGGCTACACCTTC.

The rearrangement uses TRBV4-1 and TRBJ2-7; the match to TRBD2 covers 11 bases. CDR1 and CDR2 (germline): MGHRA, YSYEKL. V was clipped by 2 bases and J by 7 bases; unmatched bases: 7. The CDR3 spans 15 residues. CDR3 sequence (DNA): TGCGCCAGCAGCCAATTAGCGGGAGGGCTCAGGGAGCAGTACTTC. This gives the protein CASSQLAGGLREQYF.

This clonotype was found many times. The chain recombines TRBV11-2 with TRBJ1-5, with D uncertain. Germline lookup yields CDR1 SGHAT and CDR2 FQNNGV. The CDR3 covers 13 residues. With 1 base removed from V and 6 bases from J, the gap between germline ends came to 7 bases. The CDR3, as DNA: TGTGCCAGCAGCTTAGGCGGGCCTCAGCCCCAGCATTTT. This gives the protein CASSLGGPQPQHF.

This clonotype turned up a few times. The chain is built from TRBV7-3 and TRBJ2-1; D is uncertain. The germline V and J ends were trimmed by 2 bases and 5 bases, with 13 bases remaining between them. In germline, CDR1 is SGHTA, CDR2 FQGTGA. CDR3 length equals 15 residues. The chain's CDR3 is CASSLPSDINNEQFF. CDR3 nucleotides: TGTGCCAGCAGCTTACCGAGCGATATAAACAATGAGCAGTTCTTC.

This clonotype was counted at least ten times. The J gene is TRBJ2-1, the V gene TRBV7-3, with 7 bases matching TRBD2. Germline loops: CDR1 SGHTA, CDR2 FQGTGA. The CDR3 covers 13 residues. Unmatched junction bases numbered 12, after V lost 5 bases and J lost 14 bases. CDR3 nucleotide sequence: TGTGCCAGCAGCGGGAGGGACGGTCGAGAGAAGTTCTTC. Translation: CASSGRDGREKFF.

This chain connects TRBV6-1 to TRBJ1-3, with D uncertain. CDR1 is MNHNS and CDR2 is SASEGT in the germline V gene. This CDR3 is 15 amino acids long. The CDR3 sequence is CAAYETPVSGNTIYF. CDR3 nucleotide sequence: TGTGCAGCTTACGAGACACCAGTCTCTGGAAACACCATATATTTT.

This clonotype was counted a few times. The chain joins TRBV5-6 to TRBJ1-1; unclear D gene. CDR3 length equals 17 residues. V was trimmed by 4 bases and J by 1 base, leaving 20 bases between them. CDR1 and CDR2 from the germline V gene are SGHDT and YYEEEE. In nucleotides, the CDR3 is TGTGCCAGCAGCCCCGATTTGACCGTCCGCCCGAACACTGAAGCTTTCTTT. Protein: CASSPDLTVRPNTEAFF.

This clonotype has ten or more counts. The J gene is TRBJ1-1, the V gene TRBV5-1; 7 nucleotides align to TRBD1. J was trimmed by 4 bases and V by 0 bases; bases with no gene match: 3. The germline V gene has CDR1 SGHRS and CDR2 YFSETQ. This CDR3 has 14 residues. The CDR3 DNA follows: TGCGCCAGCAGCTTGGAGGGGGCAGTCACTGAAGCTTTCTTT. Amino acids: CASSLEGAVTEAFF.

In this sample, this clonotype turned up many times. V and J are TRBV10-3 and TRBJ2-5; the D is unclear. The CDR3 consists of 14 residues. Germline V gene lookup returns CDR1 ENHRY and CDR2 SYGVKD. Trimming stripped 1 base from V and 4 bases from J, with 10 bases between. CDR3 nucleotides: TGTGCCATCAGTGAGTGGGAAGGGTTAGAGACCCAGTACTTC. It encodes CAISEWEGLETQYF.

The CDR3, as DNA: TGTGCCACTAACAGGGGGCCCTCCTACAATGAGCAGTTCTTC. This codes for CATNRGPSYNEQFF. The rearrangement uses TRBV12-3 or TRBV12-4 and TRBJ2-1; 9 nucleotides match TRBD1. V shed 10 bases, J shed 0 bases, and the junction held 4 bases outside the gene matches. The CDR3 covers 14 residues.

This clonotype has just a few counts. The chain combines TRBV27 with TRBJ2-1; no firm D call. V lost 2 bases and J 7 bases, leaving 18 bases between the germline ends. Per the germline V gene, CDR1 is MNHEY and CDR2 is SMNVEV (reference sequence). The CDR3 runs 16 residues. CDR3 protein: CASSLRARVGTNEQFF. CDR3 nucleotides: TGTGCCAGCAGTTTAAGGGCCCGAGTCGGTACGAATGAGCAGTTCTTC.

The chain recombines TRBV5-6 with TRBJ1-2; no definite D call. V was clipped by 6 bases and J by 0 bases, with 15 bases between them. The CDR3 is 15 amino acids. Per the germline V gene, CDR1 is SGHDT and CDR2 is YYEEEE. DNA of the CDR3: TGTGCCAGCACCACCCGGAGGTGGACTAACTATGGCTACACCTTC. This gives the protein CASTTRRWTNYGYTF.

This clonotype has more than one count but fewer than ten. CDR3 bases: TGCAGCGTTGAAGGGTCGGCAGGGAGGGGGTACAATGAGCAGTTCTTC. It yields the protein CSVEGSAGRGYNEQFF. The genes are TRBV29-1 and TRBJ2-1; a possible D gene is TRBD2 (7 bases). Per germline, CDR1 SQVTM and CDR2 ANQGSEA. The CDR3 runs to 16 residues. Trimming pared 1 base from V and 4 bases from J, leaving 17 bases between.